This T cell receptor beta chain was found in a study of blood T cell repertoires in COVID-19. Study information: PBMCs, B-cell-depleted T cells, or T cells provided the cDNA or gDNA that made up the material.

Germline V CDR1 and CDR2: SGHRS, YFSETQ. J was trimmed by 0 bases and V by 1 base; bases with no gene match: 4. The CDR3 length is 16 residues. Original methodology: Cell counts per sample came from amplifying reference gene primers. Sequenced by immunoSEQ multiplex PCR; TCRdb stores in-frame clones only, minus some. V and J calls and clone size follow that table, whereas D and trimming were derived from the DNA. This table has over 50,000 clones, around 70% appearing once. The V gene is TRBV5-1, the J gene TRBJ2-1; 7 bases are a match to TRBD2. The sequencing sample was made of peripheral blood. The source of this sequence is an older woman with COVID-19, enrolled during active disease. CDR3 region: CASSLFGGSSYNEQFF. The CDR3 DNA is TGCGCCAGCAGCTTGTTTGGCGGGAGCTCCTACAATGAGCAGTTCTTC.